This entry features one TCR beta chain sequence. This clone's antigen is unknown. This specimen comes from a study of CXCR3-negative and CXCR3-positive naive CD8 T cells (dated by TCRdb to 2018 to 2020). Notes on the research overall: Some 130 million TRB reads were obtained in total, roughly 1.5 +/- 0.3 million reads per library. Diversity and physicochemical repertoire analyses were performed on around 10 donors pooled from two independent experiments. TRBV-TRBJ cluster analysis included naive subsets from five or six donors and memory cells from 3 donors. Broader findings and caveats from the paper: Within the same donor, TRBV-TRBJ usage looked similar between naive CXCR3-negative and CXCR3-positive cells, but memory cells had distinct patterns. Freshly isolated PBMCs were used for most assays because CXCR3 expression went down partially after cryopreservation. Surface CD5, linked to self-reactivity in mice, was comparable between naive subsets; TCR interaction strength was therefore also inferred from TRB CDR3 physicochemical properties. Compared with CXCR3-negative naive cells, CXCR3-positive naive cells had TRB CDR3s with higher hydrophobicity (lower Kidera factor 4), lower energy, and higher strength and volume indices. Comparably high repertoire diversity was found in both naive subsets, whereas much lower repertoire diversity was found in memory CD8+ T cells.

Sequencer: NextSeq 550. The Human TCR Profiling Kit (MiLaboratory) was used to make UMI-labeled 5' RACE TRB cDNA libraries. The full amount of extracted RNA was used for cDNA synthesis, and the full amount of resulting cDNA was used for PCR amplification. Libraries were prepared in parallel with an identical number of PCR cycles. The original methods were these. With a minimum of two reads required per UMI, MIGEC and MiXCR pulled out about 49,000 +/- 11,000 unique UMI-labeled TRB cDNA molecules from each library. An average of approximately 40,000 +/- 10,000 functional in-frame TRB CDR3 nucleotide clonotypes without stop codons was found per library. After downsampling to 5000 UMI-labeled TRB molecules per sample, diversity metrics such as normalized Shannon-Wiener and Chao1 were calculated in VDJtools. For the central five CDR3 residues, VDJtools calculated physicochemical properties weighted by clonotype size, namely interaction energy, strength, volume and Kidera factor 4. TCRdb reprocessed the reads and assigns one entry to each CDR3 protein sequence, leaving out DNA. These V and J calls are TCRdb output, not the study's own analysis. This sample's table lists 100,000 to 150,000 distinct CDR3 sequences. The ten largest clones represent 0.25% to 0.35% of the sample.

Measured from the cysteine to the phenylalanine, the CDR3 is 12 residues long. DNA is not on record. CDR1 and CDR2, looked up from the germline V gene, are SGDLS and YYNGEE. For each CD8+ T cell subset, flow sorting was done in triplicate, and a few hundred thousand cells per subset went directly into RLT lysis buffer. To keep memory contaminants out, a stringent definition of naive CD8+ T cells was applied: CD45RO-CCR7+CD27+CD95-. Peripheral blood mononuclear cells were isolated from buffy coats by standard density gradient centrifugation. Naive CXCR3-negative and CXCR3-positive CD8+ T cells were flow-sorted using a FACSAria III. Total RNA was extracted from sorted cells using an RNeasy Mini Kit.

The sequencing sample was made of naive CXCR3- CD8+ T cells from blood. The label giving this sample's cell subset or site can be read as: CD45RO-CCR7+CD27+CD95- naive CD8+ T cells lacking CXCR3 (TNR3-). The chain links TRBV9 with TRBJ1-1; TCRdb outputs TRBD1, but without DNA this stays unchecked. This TCR came from a human donor in good health. Some clones in this sample may be carry-over from other donors' samples. The CDR3 corresponds to CASSVPGREAFF.